The sequence of this T cell receptor beta chain was determined in a study of blood T cell repertoires in COVID-19. V was cut by 5 bases and J by 9 bases, with 8 bases left in between. CDR1 DFQATT and CDR2 SNEGSKA come from the germline V gene (reference sequence). The CDR3 loop spans 10 amino acids. Assay: immunoSEQ multiplex PCR; the TCRdb copy retains only in-frame clones and omits some. Of some 150,000 clones in the sample, more than 75% were seen once. The clonotype originates from a man aged 45-60 years with active COVID-19. The gene calls are TRBV20-1 and TRBJ2-4; weak D call: TRBD2 (5 bases). The specimen sequenced was peripheral blood. CDR3 loop: CSAESGIQYF. The CDR3 coding sequence is TGCAGTGCTGAAAGCGGCATTCAGTACTTC.